This T cell receptor (beta chain) was documented in a study of PD-1 blockade in mismatch repair-deficient tumors. The CDR3 is 13 amino acids. Germline V CDR1 and CDR2: MNHNS, SASEGT. The J segment lost 7 bases and the V segment lost 5 bases, leaving 4 bases of the junction unmatched. Sequencing was performed with immunoSEQ multiplex PCR; in TCRdb, only in-frame clones are kept and a portion is missing. Among approximately 25,000 clones listed, about 83% were seen once. Sequences were derived from peripheral blood, sampled 12 weeks after starting pembrolizumab. The chain is built from TRBV6-1 and TRBJ1-1; 10 bases match TRBD1. The receptor was isolated from an adult with mismatch repair-deficient cancer. The CDR3 region has the DNA TGTGCCAGCAGTAAGGGGGACAGGGGTGAAGCTTTCTTT. This gives the protein CASSKGDRGEAFF.